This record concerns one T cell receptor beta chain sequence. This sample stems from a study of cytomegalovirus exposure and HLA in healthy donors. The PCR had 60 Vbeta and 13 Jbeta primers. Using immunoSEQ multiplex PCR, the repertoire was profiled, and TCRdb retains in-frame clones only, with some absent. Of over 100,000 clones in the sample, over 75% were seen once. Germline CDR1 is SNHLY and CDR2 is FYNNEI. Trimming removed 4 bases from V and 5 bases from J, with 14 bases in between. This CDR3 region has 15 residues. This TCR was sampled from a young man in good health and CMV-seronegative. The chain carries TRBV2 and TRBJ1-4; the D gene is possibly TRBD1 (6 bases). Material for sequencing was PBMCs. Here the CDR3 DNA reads TGTGCCAGCAGTGGGCACAGGGCCCCAAATGAAAAACTGTTTTTT. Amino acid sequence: CASSGHRAPNEKLFF.